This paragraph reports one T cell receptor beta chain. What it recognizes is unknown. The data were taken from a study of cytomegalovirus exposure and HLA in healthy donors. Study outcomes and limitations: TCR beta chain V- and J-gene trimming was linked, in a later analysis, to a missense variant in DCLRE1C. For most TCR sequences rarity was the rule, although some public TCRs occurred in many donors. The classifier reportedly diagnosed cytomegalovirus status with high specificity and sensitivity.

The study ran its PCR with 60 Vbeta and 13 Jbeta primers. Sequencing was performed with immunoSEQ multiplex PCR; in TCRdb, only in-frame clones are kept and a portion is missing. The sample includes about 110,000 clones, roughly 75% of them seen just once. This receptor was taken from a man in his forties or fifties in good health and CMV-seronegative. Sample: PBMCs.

The DNA for the CDR3 is TGTGCCAGCGGGACAGGGCTCCACGAGCAGTACTTC. Translated: CASGTGLHEQYF. The V and J genes are TRBV2 and TRBJ2-7, with 9 bases lining up with TRBD1. The J segment lost 5 bases and the V segment lost 8 bases, leaving 4 bases of the junction unmatched. This CDR3 region has 12 residues. Looked up from germline, CDR1 is SNHLY and CDR2 is FYNNEI.